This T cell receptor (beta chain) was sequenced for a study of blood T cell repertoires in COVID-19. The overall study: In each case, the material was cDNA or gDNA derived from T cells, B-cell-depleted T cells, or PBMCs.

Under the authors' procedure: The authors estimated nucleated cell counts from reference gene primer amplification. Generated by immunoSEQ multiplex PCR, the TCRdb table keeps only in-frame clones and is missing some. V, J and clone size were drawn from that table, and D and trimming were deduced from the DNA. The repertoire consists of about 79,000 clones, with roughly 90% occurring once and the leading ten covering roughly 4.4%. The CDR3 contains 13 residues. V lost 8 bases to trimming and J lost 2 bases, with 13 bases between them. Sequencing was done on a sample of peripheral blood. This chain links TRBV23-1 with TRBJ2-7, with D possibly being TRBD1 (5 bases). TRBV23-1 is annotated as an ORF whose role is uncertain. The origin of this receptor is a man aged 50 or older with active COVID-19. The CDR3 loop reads CASCQDRAYEQYF. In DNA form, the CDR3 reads TGCGCCAGCTGCCAAGACAGAGCCTACGAGCAGTACTTC.